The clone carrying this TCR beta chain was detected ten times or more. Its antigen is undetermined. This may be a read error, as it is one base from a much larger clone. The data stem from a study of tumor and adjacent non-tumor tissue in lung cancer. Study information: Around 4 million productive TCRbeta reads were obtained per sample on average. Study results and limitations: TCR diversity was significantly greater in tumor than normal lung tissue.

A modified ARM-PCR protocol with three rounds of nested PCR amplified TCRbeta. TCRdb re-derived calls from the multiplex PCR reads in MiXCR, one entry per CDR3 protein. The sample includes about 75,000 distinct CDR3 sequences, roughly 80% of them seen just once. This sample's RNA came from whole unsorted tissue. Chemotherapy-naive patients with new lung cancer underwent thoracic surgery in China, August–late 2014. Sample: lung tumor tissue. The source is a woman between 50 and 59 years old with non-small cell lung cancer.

As DNA, the CDR3 is TGTGCCAGCATCGGCAGCTCCTACGGGCAGTACTTC. The encoded protein is CASIGSSYGQYF. The V and J genes are TRBV6-1 and TRBJ2-7; D unclear. CDR1 and CDR2 (germline): MNHNS, SASEGT. The CDR3 runs to 12 residues.